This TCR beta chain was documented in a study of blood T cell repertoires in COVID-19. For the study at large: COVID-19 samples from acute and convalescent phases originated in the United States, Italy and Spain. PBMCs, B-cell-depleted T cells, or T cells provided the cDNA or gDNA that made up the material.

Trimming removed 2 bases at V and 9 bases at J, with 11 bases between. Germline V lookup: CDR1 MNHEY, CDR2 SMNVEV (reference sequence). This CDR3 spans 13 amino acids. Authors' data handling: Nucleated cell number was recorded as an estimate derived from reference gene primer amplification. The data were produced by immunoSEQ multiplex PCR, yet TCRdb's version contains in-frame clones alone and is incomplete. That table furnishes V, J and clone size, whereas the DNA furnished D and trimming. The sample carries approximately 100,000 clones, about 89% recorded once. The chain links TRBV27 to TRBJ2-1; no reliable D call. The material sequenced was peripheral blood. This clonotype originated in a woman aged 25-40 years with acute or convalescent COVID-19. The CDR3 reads CASSLSPPGEQFF. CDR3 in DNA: TGTGCCAGCAGTTTAAGCCCCCCGGGTGAGCAGTTCTTC.